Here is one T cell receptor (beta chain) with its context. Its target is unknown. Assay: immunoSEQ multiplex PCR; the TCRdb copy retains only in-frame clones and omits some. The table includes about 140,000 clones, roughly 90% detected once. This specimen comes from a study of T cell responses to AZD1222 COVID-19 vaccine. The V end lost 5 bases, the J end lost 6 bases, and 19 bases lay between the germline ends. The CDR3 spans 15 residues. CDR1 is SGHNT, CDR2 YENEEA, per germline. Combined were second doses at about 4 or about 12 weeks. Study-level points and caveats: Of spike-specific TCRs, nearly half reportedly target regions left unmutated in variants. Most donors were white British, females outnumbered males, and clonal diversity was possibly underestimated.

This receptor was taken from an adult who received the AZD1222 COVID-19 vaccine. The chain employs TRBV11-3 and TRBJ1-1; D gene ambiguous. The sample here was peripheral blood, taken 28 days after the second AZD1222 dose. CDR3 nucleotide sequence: TGTGCCAGCAGCCTTGGGAGTGCCGAGATTTCTGAAGCTTTCTTT. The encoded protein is CASSLGSAEISEAFF.